Listed here are 8 T cell receptor beta chains from one sample, sequenced in a study of control samples from healthy donors and cancer patients. The protocol was immunoSEQ multiplex PCR, while the TCRdb copy is restricted to in-frame clones and leaves out a portion. The sample has fewer than 200,000 clones; around nine tenths are singletons. The sequencing sample was made of blood. These receptors all come from a man aged 30 to 39 in good health.

V gene TRBV27 combines with J gene TRBJ2-1; the D is unclear. CDR3 length equals 15 residues. V was clipped by 6 bases and J by 0 bases, with 12 bases between them. The germline gives CDR1 MNHEY, CDR2 SMNVEV (reference sequence). The CDR3 coding sequence is TGTGCCAGCAGCCTCACAGCGAGCTCCTACAATGAGCAGTTCTTC. It specifies CASSLTASSYNEQFF.

The gene calls are TRBV6-5 and TRBJ1-2, with 7 bases lining up with TRBD1. J was trimmed by 6 bases and V by 6 bases; bases with no gene match: 7. CDR1 and CDR2 (germline): MNHEY, SVGAGI. This CDR3 has 13 residues. CDR3: CASRMGQLDGYTF. In DNA form, the CDR3 reads TGTGCCAGCAGGATGGGACAGCTAGATGGCTACACCTTC.

V usage is TRBV28 and J usage is TRBJ1-2; the D gene is possibly TRBD1 (6 bases). CDR3 length: 15 amino acids. Looked up from germline, CDR1 is MDHEN and CDR2 is SYDVKM. Trimming removed 3 bases at V and 4 bases at J, with 15 bases between. Here the CDR3 DNA reads TGTGCCAGCAGTTTTGGGCAGGGGTCCGGCTATGGCTACACCTTC. It encodes CASSFGQGSGYGYTF.

This rearrangement joins TRBV24-1 to TRBJ1-2; D is undetermined. CDR1 is KGHDR and CDR2 is SFDVKD in the germline V gene. Trimming shortened V by 2 bases and J by 8 bases, and 11 bases separated the two germline ends. The CDR3 sequence is 13 residues long. CDR3 bases: TGTGCCACCAGTGATTCTCCTGCTGGGGGCTACACCTTC. This gives the protein CATSDSPAGGYTF.

The chain links TRBV3-1 (or the pseudogene TRBV3-2) to TRBJ2-5; 8 bases agree with TRBD1. CDR3 length: 16 residues. CDR1 is LGHDT and CDR2 is YNNKEL in the germline V gene (reference sequence). The junction had 8 bases not matched to a gene; V was cut back by 5 bases and J by 0 bases. This chain's CDR3 is CASSMRTGFYQETQYF. CDR3 coding DNA: TGTGCCAGCAGCATGCGGACAGGGTTTTACCAAGAGACCCAGTACTTC.

The gene calls are TRBV4-3 and TRBJ2-5; TRBD2 matches 8 bases. The germline gives CDR1 LGHNA, CDR2 YSLEER. Trimming at V came to 1 base and at J to 2 bases, leaving 21 bases not matched to a gene. The CDR3 covers 21 residues. The DNA of the CDR3 is TGCGCCAGCAGCCAAGGTTCAGGCAGGCTAAGCGGGGGCCGATCACAAGAGACCCAGTACTTC. Amino acid sequence: CASSQGSGRLSGGRSQETQYF.

The J gene is TRBJ2-7, the V gene TRBV7-9; D is uncertain. The length of the CDR3 is 15 residues. Trimming removed 5 bases from V and 3 bases from J, with 17 bases in between. CDR1 is SEHNR and CDR2 is FQNEAQ in the germline V gene (reference sequence). CDR3 sequence: CASSQRRATRYEQYF. The CDR3 DNA reads TGTGCCAGCAGCCAACGACGGGCAACTCGCTACGAGCAGTACTTC.

The V call is TRBV6-5, the J call TRBJ1-4; 9 nucleotides match TRBD1. The CDR3 consists of 15 residues. V lost 5 bases to trimming and J lost 8 bases; unmatched junction nucleotides: 9. Germline-derived CDR1 and CDR2 are MNHEY and SVGAGI. The CDR3 loop reads CASSNRQGEREKLFF. The CDR3 coding sequence is TGTGCCAGCAGTAACAGACAGGGGGAGAGAGAAAAACTGTTTTTT.